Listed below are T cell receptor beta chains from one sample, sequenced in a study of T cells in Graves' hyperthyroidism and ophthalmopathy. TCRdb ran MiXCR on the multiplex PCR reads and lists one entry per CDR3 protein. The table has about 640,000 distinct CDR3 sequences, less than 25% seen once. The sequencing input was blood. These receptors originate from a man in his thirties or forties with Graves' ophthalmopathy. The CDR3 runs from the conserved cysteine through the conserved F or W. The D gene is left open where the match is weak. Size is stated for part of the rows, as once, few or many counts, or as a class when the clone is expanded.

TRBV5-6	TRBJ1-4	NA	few	CASSFNDEKLFF	TGTGCCAGCAGCTTTAATGATGAAAAACTGTTTTTT
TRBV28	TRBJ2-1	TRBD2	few	CASSGTSGSRREQFF	TGTGCCAGCAGCGGGACTAGCGGGAGCCGGCGGGAGCAGTTCTTC
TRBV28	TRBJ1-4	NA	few	CASSLEGAPGEKLFF	TGTGCCAGCAGTTTAGAAGGGGCCCCGGGTGAAAAACTGTTTTTT
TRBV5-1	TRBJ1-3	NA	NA	CASSLSRGGNTIYF	TGCGCCAGCAGCTTGAGTAGGGGTGGAAACACCATATATTTT
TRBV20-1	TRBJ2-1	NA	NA	CSARNPKQFF	TGCAGTGCTAGAAATCCGAAGCAGTTCTTC
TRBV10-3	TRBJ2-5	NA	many	CAIRARPQETQYF	TGTGCCATCAGAGCCAGGCCCCAAGAGACCCAGTACTTC
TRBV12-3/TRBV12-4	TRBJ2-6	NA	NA	CASSAGTLPRGANVLTF	TGTGCCAGCAGTGCCGGGACACTGCCGCGTGGGGCCAACGTCCTGACTTTC
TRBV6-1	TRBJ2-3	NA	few	CASSDGTQYF	TGTGCCAGCAGTGATGGTACGCAGTATTTT
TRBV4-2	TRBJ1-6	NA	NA	CASSQDPPEAYSPLHF	TGTGCCAGCAGCCAAGATCCCCCAGAGGCATATTCACCCCTCCACTTT
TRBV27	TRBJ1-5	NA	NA	CASSKEGRGDQPQHF	TGTGCCAGCAGTAAGGAAGGGAGAGGGGATCAGCCCCAGCATTTT
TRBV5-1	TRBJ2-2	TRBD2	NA	CASSWRLAWYSGELFF	TGCGCCAGCAGCTGGCGACTAGCGTGGTACTCCGGGGAGCTGTTTTTT
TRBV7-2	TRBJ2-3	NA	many	CASSRPTDTQYF	TGTGCCAGCAGCCGGCCCACAGATACGCAGTATTTT
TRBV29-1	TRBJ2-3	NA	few	CSVESGGIDTQYF	TGCAGCGTAGAGTCCGGGGGCATCGATACGCAGTATTTT
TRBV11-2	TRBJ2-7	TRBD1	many	CASSPGTGGSYEQYF	TGTGCCAGCAGCCCCGGGACAGGGGGTTCCTACGAGCAGTACTTC
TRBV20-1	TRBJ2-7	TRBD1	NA	CSADRTGKSYEQYF	TGCAGTGCGGACCGGACAGGGAAATCCTACGAGCAGTACTTC
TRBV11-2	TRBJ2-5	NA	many	CASSSIAVSETQYF	TGTGCCAGCAGCTCCATAGCCGTTAGCGAGACCCAGTACTTC
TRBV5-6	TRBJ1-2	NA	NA	CASSPAGRVRLNYGYTF	TGTGCCAGCAGCCCGGCGGGCAGGGTGAGACTTAACTATGGCTACACCTTC
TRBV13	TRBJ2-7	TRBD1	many	CASSSRQGVDEQYF	TGTGCCAGCAGCTCTCGACAGGGGGTCGACGAGCAGTACTTC
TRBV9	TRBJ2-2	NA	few	CASSAPSNTGELFF	TGTGCCAGCAGCGCCCCCTCGAACACCGGGGAGCTGTTTTTT
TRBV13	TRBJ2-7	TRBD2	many	CASSSHLGDIAGGPEYEQYF	TGTGCCAGCAGCTCCCACTTAGGTGACATCGCGGGAGGGCCTGAGTACGAGCAGTACTTC
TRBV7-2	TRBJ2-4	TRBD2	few	CASSFLAGGPLAKNIQYF	TGTGCCAGCAGCTTCCTAGCGGGAGGACCTCTAGCCAAAAACATTCAGTACTTC
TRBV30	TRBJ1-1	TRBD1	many	CAWKRKDRRGTEAFF	TGTGCCTGGAAAAGGAAGGACAGGCGGGGCACTGAAGCTTTCTTT
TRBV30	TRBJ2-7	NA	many	CAWKAAGQQYF	TGTGCCTGGAAGGCGGCGGGGCAGCAGTACTTC
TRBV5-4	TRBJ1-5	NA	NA	CASSLACDQPQHF	TGTGCCAGCAGCTTGGCCTGTGATCAGCCCCAGCATTTT
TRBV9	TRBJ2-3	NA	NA	CASSDQGARTDTQYF	TGTGCCAGCAGCGACCAGGGTGCCCGCACAGATACGCAGTATTTT
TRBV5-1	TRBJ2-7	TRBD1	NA	CASSTYPGTGRRSYEQYF	TGCGCCAGCAGCACTTATCCCGGGACAGGGAGAAGGTCCTACGAGCAGTACTTC
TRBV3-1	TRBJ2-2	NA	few	CASSQVLNTGELFF	TGTGCCAGCAGCCAAGTCTTGAACACCGGGGAGCTGTTTTTT
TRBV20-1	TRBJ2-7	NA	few	CSARDSGSSYEQYF	TGCAGTGCTAGAGATAGCGGAAGCTCCTACGAGCAGTACTTC
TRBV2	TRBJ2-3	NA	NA	CASSADGLTDTQYF	TGTGCCAGCAGTGCCGACGGCCTGACAGATACGCAGTATTTT
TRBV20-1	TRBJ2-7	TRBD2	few	CSARDRPSGAYEQYF	TGCAGTGCTAGAGATCGGCCTAGCGGGGCCTACGAGCAGTACTTC
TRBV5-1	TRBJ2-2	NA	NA	CASSPPNRGLNTGELFF	TGCGCCAGCAGCCCCCCCAACCGAGGGCTGAACACCGGGGAGCTGTTTTTT
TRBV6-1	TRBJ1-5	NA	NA	CASSEARGFGNQPQHF	TGTGCCAGCAGTGAAGCGAGGGGCTTTGGTAATCAGCCCCAGCATTTT
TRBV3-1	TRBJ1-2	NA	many	CASSTGTEDGYTF	TGTGCCAGCAGCACCGGGACGGAGGATGGCTACACCTTC
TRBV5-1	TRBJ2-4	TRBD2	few	CASSWREGLIQYF	TGCGCCAGCTCGTGGCGGGAGGGCCTCATTCAGTACTTC
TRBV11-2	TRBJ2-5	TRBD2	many	CASSPSGDRQETQYF	TGTGCCAGCAGCCCAAGCGGGGACCGACAAGAGACCCAGTACTTC
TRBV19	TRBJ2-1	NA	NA	CASSISPSSSNEQFF	TGTGCCAGTAGTATAAGCCCCTCAAGTTCCAATGAGCAGTTCTTC
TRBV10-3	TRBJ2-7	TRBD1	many	CASTRQGSYEQYF	TGTGCCAGTACTAGACAGGGATCCTACGAGCAGTACTTC
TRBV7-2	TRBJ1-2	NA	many	CASSLEKGPYGYTF	TGTGCCAGCAGCTTAGAAAAGGGGCCCTATGGCTACACCTTC
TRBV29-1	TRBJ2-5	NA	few	CSVEGLGAGETQYF	TGCAGCGTTGAAGGGCTAGGGGCCGGCGAGACCCAGTACTTC
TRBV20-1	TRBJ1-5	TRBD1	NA	CSAQQGSNQPQHF	TGCAGTGCCCAACAGGGGAGCAATCAGCCCCAGCATTTT
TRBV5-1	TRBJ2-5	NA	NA	CASSSKGPQETQYF	TGCGCCAGCAGCTCTAAGGGGCCCCAAGAGACCCAGTACTTC
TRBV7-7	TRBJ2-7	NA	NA	CASSLGMASYEQYF	TGTGCTAGCAGCTTAGGAATGGCATCCTACGAGCAGTACTTC
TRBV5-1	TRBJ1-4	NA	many	CASSLKDGATNEKLFF	TGCGCCAGCAGCTTGAAAGACGGTGCAACTAATGAAAAACTGTTTTTT
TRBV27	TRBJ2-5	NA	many	CASSRLDLQETQYF	TGTGCCAGCAGTCGGCTAGACCTACAAGAGACCCAGTACTTC
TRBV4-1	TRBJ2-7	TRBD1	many	CASSQTGISYEQYF	TGCGCCAGCAGCCAGACAGGGATCTCCTACGAGCAGTACTTC
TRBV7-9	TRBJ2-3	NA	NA	CASGRYTDTQYF	TGTGCCAGCGGCAGATACACAGATACGCAGTATTTT
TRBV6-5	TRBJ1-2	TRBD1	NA	CASSSPGQGAYYGYTF	TGTGCCAGCAGTTCCCCGGGACAGGGGGCTTACTATGGCTACACCTTC
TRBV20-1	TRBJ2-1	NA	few	CSAPPPPPLTYNEQFF	TGCAGTGCTCCCCCCCCTCCTCCCCTCACCTACAATGAGCAGTTCTTC
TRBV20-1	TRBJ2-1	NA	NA	CSARDLLGVEQFF	TGCAGTGCTAGAGATCTCCTCGGGGTTGAGCAGTTCTTC